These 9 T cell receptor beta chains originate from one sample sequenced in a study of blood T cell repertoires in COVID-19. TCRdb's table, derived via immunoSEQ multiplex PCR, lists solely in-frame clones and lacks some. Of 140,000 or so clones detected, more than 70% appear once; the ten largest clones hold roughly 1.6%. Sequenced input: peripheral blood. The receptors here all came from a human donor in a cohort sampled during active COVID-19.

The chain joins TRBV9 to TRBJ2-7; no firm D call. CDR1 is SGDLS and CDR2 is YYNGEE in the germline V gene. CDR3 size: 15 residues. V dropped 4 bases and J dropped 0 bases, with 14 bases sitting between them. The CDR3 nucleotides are TGTGCCAGCAGCCCTTCCTCCTCGAGCTCCTACGAGCAGTACTTC. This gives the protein CASSPSSSSSYEQYF.

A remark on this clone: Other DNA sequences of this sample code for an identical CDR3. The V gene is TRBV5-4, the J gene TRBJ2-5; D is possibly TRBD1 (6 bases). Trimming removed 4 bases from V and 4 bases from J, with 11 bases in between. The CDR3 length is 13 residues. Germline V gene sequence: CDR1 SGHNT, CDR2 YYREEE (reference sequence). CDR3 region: CASSPQGRETQYF. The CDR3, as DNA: TGTGCCAGCAGCCCACAGGGTCGAGAGACCCAGTACTTC.

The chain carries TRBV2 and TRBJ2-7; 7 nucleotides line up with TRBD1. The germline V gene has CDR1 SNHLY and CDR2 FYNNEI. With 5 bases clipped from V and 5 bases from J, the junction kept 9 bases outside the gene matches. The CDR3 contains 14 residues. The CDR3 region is CASSLDRVYNEQYF. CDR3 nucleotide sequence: TGTGCCAGCAGTCTAGACAGGGTGTATAACGAGCAGTACTTC.

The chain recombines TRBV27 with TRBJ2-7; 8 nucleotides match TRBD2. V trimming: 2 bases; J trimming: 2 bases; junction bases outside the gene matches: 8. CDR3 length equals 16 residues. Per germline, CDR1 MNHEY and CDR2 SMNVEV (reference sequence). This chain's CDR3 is CASSLGVGGAAYEQYF. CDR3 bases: TGTGCCAGCAGTTTAGGGGTCGGGGGGGCCGCCTACGAGCAGTACTTC.

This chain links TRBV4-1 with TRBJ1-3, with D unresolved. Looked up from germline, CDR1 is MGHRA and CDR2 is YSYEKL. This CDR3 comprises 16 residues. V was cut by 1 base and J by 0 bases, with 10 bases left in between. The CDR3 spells CASSQVQTSSGNTIYF. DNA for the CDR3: TGCGCCAGCAGCCAAGTCCAAACCAGCTCTGGAAACACCATATATTTT.

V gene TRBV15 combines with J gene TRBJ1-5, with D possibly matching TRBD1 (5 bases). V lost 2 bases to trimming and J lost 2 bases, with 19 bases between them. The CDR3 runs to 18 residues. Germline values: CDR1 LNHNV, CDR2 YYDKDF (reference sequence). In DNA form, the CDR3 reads TGTGCCACCAGCAGACTACCAGGGCACGCCGAGGGCAATCAGCCCCAGCATTTT. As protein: CATSRLPGHAEGNQPQHF.

The CDR3 protein is CASSRYESGGGLSNEQFF. The CDR3 coding sequence is TGCGCCAGCAGTCGTTACGAGTCAGGGGGCGGCCTTTCCAATGAGCAGTTCTTC. This chain uses TRBV23-1 with TRBJ2-1, with 8 nucleotides matching TRBD1. TRBV23-1 is designated an ORF whose function remains uncertain. The CDR3 spans 18 residues. V was pared by 4 bases and J by 6 bases, with 17 bases of the junction left unmatched.

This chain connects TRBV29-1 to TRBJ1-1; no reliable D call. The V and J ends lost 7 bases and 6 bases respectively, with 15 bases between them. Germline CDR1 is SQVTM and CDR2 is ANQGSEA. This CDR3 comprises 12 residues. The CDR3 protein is CSEASLDPEAFF. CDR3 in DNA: TGCAGCGAGGCCAGCCTAGACCCTGAAGCTTTCTTT.

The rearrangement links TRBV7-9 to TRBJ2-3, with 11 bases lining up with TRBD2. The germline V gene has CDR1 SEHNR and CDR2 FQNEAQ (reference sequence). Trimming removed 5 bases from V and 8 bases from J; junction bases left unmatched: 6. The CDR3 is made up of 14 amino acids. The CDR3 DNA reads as TGTGCCAGCAGCGCGGGACTAGCGGCGGGTACGCAGTATTTT. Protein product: CASSAGLAAGTQYF.